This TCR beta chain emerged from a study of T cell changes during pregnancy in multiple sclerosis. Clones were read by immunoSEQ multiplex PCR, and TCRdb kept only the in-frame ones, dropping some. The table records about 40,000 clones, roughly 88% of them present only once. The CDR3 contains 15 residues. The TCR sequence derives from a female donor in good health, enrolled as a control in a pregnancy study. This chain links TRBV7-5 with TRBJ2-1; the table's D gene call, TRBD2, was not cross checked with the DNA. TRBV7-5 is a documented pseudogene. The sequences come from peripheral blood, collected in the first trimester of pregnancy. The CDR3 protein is CARSSILPGGHEQFF. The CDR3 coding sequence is TGTGCCAGAAGCTCGATCTTGCCGGGGGGGCATGAGCAGTTCTTC.